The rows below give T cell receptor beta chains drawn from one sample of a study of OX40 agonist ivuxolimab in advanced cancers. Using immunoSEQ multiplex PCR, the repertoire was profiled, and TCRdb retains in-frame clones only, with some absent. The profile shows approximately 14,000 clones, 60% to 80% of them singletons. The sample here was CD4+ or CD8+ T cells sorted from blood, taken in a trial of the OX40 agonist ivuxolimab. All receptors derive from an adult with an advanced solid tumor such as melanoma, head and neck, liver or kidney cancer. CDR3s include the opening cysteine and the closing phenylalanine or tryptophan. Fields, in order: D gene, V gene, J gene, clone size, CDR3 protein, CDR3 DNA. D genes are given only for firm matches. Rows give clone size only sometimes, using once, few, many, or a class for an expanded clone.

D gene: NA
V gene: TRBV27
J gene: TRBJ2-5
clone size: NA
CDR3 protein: CASSYRAEETQYF
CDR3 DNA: TGTGCCAGCAGTTACCGGGCCGAGGAGACCCAGTACTTC

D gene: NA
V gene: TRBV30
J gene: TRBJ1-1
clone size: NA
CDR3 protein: CAWRLLAEAFF
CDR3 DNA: TGTGCCTGGAGGTTGTTGGCTGAAGCTTTCTTT

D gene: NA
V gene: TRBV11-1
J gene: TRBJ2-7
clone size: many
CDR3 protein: CASSLAQDYEQYF
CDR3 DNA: TGTGCCAGCAGCTTAGCTCAGGATTACGAGCAGTACTTC

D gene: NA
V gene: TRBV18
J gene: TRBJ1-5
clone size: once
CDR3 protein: CASSPPGWNQPQHF
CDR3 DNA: TGTGCCAGCTCACCACCGGGATGGAATCAGCCCCAGCATTTT

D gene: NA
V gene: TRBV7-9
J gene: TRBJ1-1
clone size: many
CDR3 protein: CASSPRDEAFF
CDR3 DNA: TGTGCCAGCAGCCCCAGGGATGAAGCTTTCTTT

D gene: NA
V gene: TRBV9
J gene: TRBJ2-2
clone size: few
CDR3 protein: CASTFAGGTGELFF
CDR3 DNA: TGTGCCAGCACCTTCGCCGGGGGAACCGGGGAGCTGTTTTTT

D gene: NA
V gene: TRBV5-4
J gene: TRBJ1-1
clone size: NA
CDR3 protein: CASSLGSGTEAFF
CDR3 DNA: TGTGCCAGCAGCTTGGGGTCCGGGACAGAAGCTTTCTTT

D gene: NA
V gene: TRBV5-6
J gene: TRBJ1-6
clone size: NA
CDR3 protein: CASSGTGSSPLHF
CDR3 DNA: TGTGCCAGCAGTGGCACAGGGTCCTCACCCCTCCACTTT

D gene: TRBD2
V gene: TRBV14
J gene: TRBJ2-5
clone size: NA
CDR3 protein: CASSLLSGGGETQYF
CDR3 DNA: TGTGCCAGCAGCCTGCTTAGCGGGGGTGGAGAGACCCAGTACTTC

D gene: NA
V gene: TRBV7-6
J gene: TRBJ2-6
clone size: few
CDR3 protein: CASSLAPGSAGANVLTF
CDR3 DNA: TGTGCCAGCAGCTTAGCGCCAGGGTCGGCTGGGGCCAACGTCCTGACTTTC

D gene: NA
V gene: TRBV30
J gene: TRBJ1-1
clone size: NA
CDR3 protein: CAWRTVNTEAFF
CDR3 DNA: TGTGCCTGGAGAACGGTGAACACTGAAGCTTTCTTT

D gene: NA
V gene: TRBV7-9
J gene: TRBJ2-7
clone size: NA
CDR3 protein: CASSLIAYEQYF
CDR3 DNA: TGTGCCAGCAGCTTAATTGCCTACGAGCAGTACTTC

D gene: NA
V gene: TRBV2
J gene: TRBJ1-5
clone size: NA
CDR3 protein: CASRWTDYSNQPQHF
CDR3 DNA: TGTGCCAGCAGGTGGACGGATTATAGCAATCAGCCCCAGCATTTT

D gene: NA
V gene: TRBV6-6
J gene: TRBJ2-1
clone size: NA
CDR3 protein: CASSYELDSYNEQFF
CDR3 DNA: TGTGCCAGCAGTTATGAGCTGGACTCCTACAATGAGCAGTTCTTC

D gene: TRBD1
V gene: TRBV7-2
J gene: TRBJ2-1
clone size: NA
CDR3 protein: CASSSPQGGYNEQFF
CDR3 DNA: TGTGCCAGCAGCTCACCACAGGGGGGCTACAATGAGCAGTTCTTC

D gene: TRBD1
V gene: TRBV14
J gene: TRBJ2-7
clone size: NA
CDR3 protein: CASSLGTVSSYEQYF
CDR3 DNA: TGTGCCAGCAGCCTCGGGACAGTCAGCTCCTACGAGCAGTACTTC

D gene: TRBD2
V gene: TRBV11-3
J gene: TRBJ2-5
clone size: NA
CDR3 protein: CASSLPERGALQETQYF
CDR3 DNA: TGTGCCAGCAGCTTACCCGAGCGGGGAGCCCTCCAAGAGACCCAGTACTTC

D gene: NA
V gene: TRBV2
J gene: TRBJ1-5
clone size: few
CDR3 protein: CASSFLSNQPQHF
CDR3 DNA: TGTGCCAGCAGTTTCTTGAGCAATCAGCCCCAGCATTTT

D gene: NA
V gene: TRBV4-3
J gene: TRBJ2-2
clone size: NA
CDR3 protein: CASSQDIGWGDTGELFF
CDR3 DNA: TGCGCCAGCAGCCAAGATATAGGCTGGGGAGACACCGGGGAGCTGTTTTTT

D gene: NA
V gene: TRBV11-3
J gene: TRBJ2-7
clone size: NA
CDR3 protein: CASTPDRSSYEQYF
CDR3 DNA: TGTGCCAGCACCCCAGACAGGAGCTCCTACGAGCAGTACTTC

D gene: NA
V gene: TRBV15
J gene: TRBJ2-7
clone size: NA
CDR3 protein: CATSRDPPDTLQYF
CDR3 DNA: TGTGCCACCAGCAGAGACCCCCCGGACACTTTGCAGTACTTC

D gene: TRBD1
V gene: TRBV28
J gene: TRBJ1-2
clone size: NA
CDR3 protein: CASSFRGGGWSYGYTF
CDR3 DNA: TGTGCCAGCAGTTTCAGAGGGGGCGGCTGGAGCTATGGCTACACCTTC

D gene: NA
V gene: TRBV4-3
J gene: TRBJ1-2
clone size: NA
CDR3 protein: CASSQDKNSGLYGYTF
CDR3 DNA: TGCGCCAGCAGCCAAGACAAGAACAGCGGACTCTATGGCTACACCTTC

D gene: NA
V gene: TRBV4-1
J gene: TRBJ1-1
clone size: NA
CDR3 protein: CASSQVGTHGNTEAFF
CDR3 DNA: TGCGCCAGCAGCCAAGTGGGGACTCACGGAAACACTGAAGCTTTCTTT

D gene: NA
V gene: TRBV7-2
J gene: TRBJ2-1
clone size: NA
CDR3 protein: CASSLKTSDEQFF
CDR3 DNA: TGTGCCAGCAGCCTTAAGACCTCGGATGAGCAGTTCTTC

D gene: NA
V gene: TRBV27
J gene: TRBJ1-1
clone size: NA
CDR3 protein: CASSSAGYWNEAFF
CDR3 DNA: TGTGCCAGCAGTTCAGCGGGGTACTGGAATGAAGCTTTCTTT

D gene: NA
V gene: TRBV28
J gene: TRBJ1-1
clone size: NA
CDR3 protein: CASSFMGWSTEAFF
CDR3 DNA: TGTGCCAGCAGTTTTATGGGGTGGAGCACTGAAGCTTTCTTT

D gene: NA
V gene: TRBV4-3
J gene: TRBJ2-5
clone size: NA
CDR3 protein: CASSQYGVSETQYF
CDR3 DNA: TGCGCCAGCAGCCAATACGGGGTTTCAGAGACCCAGTACTTC

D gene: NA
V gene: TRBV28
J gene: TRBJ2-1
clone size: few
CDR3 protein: CASSWGGEQFF
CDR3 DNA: TGTGCCAGCAGTTGGGGTGGTGAGCAGTTCTTC

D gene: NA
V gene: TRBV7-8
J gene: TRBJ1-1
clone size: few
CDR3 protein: CASSLIRTNTEAFF
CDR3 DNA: TGTGCCAGCAGCCTCATACGGACCAACACTGAAGCTTTCTTT

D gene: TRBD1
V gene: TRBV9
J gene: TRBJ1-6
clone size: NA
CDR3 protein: CASSATGGGSPLHF
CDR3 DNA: TGTGCCAGCAGCGCAACAGGGGGAGGTTCACCCCTCCACTTT

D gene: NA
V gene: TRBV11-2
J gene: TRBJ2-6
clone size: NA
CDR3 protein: CASSPPRSGANVLTF
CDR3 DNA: TGTGCCAGCAGCCCGCCCCGCTCTGGGGCCAACGTCCTGACTTTC

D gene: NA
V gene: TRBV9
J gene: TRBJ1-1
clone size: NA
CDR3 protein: CASSYRQADTEAFF
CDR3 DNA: TGTGCCAGCAGCTACCGACAGGCCGACACTGAAGCTTTCTTT

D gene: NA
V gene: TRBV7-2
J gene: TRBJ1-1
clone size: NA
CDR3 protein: CASSLNRGIEAFF
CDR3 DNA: TGTGCCAGCAGCTTAAATCGGGGAATTGAAGCTTTCTTT

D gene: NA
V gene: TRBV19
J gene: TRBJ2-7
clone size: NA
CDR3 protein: CASSIDGGDEQYF
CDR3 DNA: TGTGCCAGTAGTATAGATGGGGGCGACGAGCAGTACTTC

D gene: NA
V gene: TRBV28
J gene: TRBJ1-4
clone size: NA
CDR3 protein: CASKKPGGKSEKLFF
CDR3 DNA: TGTGCCAGCAAGAAGCCCGGGGGGAAGAGTGAAAAACTGTTTTTT

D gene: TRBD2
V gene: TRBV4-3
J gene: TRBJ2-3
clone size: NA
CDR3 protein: CASSLLAGESTDTQYF
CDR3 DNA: TGCGCCAGCAGCCTCCTAGCGGGGGAGAGCACAGATACGCAGTATTTT